The 26 T cell receptor beta chains reported below all come from one sample, sequenced in a study of CD8 T cells in Susac syndrome. With random hexamers, reverse transcription was performed on about 0.5 to 1 ug of RNA. TCRdb re-derived calls from the immunoSEQ multiplex PCR reads in MiXCR, one entry per CDR3 protein. This table has roughly 200,000 distinct CDR3 sequences, 95% appearing once. The sample was CD8+ T cells from PBMCs. The receptors were sampled from a human donor with multiple sclerosis.

The rearrangement links TRBV5-1 to TRBJ2-3; D is possibly TRBD1 or TRBD2 (5 bases each). Trimming took 7 bases from V and 0 from J, leaving 15 bases between them. This CDR3 region has 15 residues. CDR1 and CDR2 from the germline V gene are SGHRS and YFSETQ. Here the CDR3 reads CASGGGRTSTDTQYF. The DNA of the CDR3 is TGCGCCAGCGGGGGTGGCCGAACTAGCACAGATACGCAGTATTTT.

The V and J genes are TRBV20-1 and TRBJ2-1; D not certain. The CDR3 sequence is 14 residues long. The V gene lost 1 base and the J gene lost 4 bases, with 11 bases spanning the gap. Germline values: CDR1 DFQATT, CDR2 SNEGSKA (reference sequence). The CDR3 here is CSARAAPAYNEQFF. CDR3 bases: TGCAGTGCTAGAGCGGCCCCGGCTTACAATGAGCAGTTCTTC.

The rearrangement links TRBV7-8 to TRBJ1-5, with 7 nucleotides matching TRBD1. The germline gives CDR1 SGHVS, CDR2 FQNEAQ. The junction had 11 bases not matched to a gene; V was cut back by 11 bases and J by 4 bases. The CDR3 consists of 14 residues. CDR3 loop: CAVDREEVNQPQHF. CDR3 nucleotides: TGTGCCGTAGACAGGGAGGAAGTTAATCAGCCCCAGCATTTT.

DNA of the CDR3: TGTGCCAGCAGTTTGACTAGCGGCCTCTCCTACAATGAGCAGTTCTTC. It translates to CASSLTSGLSYNEQFF. This rearrangement joins TRBV27 to TRBJ2-1; 9 nucleotides align to TRBD2. J was trimmed by 0 bases and V by 3 bases; bases with no gene match: 3. The CDR3 sequence is 16 residues long. Germline V lookup: CDR1 MNHEY, CDR2 SMNVEV (reference sequence).

The chain employs TRBV7-9 and TRBJ1-4, with D possibly matching TRBD1 (6 bases). This CDR3 has 14 residues. V lost 7 bases and J 8 bases, leaving 17 bases between the germline ends. Germline V lookup: CDR1 SEHNR, CDR2 FQNEAQ (reference sequence). CDR3 DNA: TGTGCCAGCACCCGAGGGGGGGGGCGAGAAAAACTGTTTTTT. It codes for CASTRGGGREKLFF.

The chain employs TRBV5-1 and TRBJ2-1; 8 bases align to TRBD1. Per the germline V gene, CDR1 is SGHRS and CDR2 is YFSETQ. V gave up 1 base and J gave up 7 bases; unmatched junction bases: 10. CDR3 size: 16 residues. This CDR3 reads CASSLTDRVKLNEQFF. CDR3 DNA: TGCGCCAGCAGCTTGACGGACAGGGTTAAGTTGAATGAGCAGTTCTTC.

V usage is TRBV28 and J usage is TRBJ1-2, with D perhaps TRBD1 (6 bases). The CDR3 has 14 amino acids. Germline V gene sequence: CDR1 MDHEN, CDR2 SYDVKM. The V end was cut by 2 bases, the J end by 9 bases, with 16 bases between. DNA for the CDR3: TGTGCCAGCAGTTTAGGGGGCAGGGACGGAAGCTACACCTTC. Translation gives CASSLGGRDGSYTF.

The gene calls are TRBV24-1 and TRBJ2-7; no reliable D call. The V end was cut by 9 bases, the J end by 2 bases, with 16 bases between. Germline values: CDR1 KGHDR, CDR2 SFDVKD. There are 14 residues in the CDR3. CDR3: CATPTSPETYEQYF. The CDR3 region has the DNA TGTGCCACCCCTACGTCGCCTGAGACCTACGAGCAGTACTTC.

This chain connects TRBV7-8 to TRBJ1-1, with TRBD1 identical over 7 bases. CDR3 size: 19 residues. Germline-derived CDR1 and CDR2 are SGHVS and FQNEAQ. Trimming took 1 base from V and 0 from J; bases not matched to a gene: 14. The DNA of the CDR3 is TGTGCCAGCAGCTTAGTCGGGTTTAGGGACAGAACACTGAACACTGAAGCTTTCTTT. Translating it yields CASSLVGFRDRTLNTEAFF.

In DNA, the CDR3 is TGTGCCAGCAGCCAAGGAAAAGTCCAAACAGGGGAGCTGTTTTTT. Its translation: CASSQGKVQTGELFF. The V call is TRBV3-1, the J call TRBJ2-2; D remains unclear. Germline V gene lookup returns CDR1 LGHDT and CDR2 YNNKEL (reference sequence). V was clipped by 1 base and J by 8 bases, with 14 bases between them. This CDR3 comprises 15 residues.

V gene TRBV3-1 combines with J gene TRBJ2-7, with D hard to call. Per germline, CDR1 LGHDT and CDR2 YNNKEL (reference sequence). CDR3 size: 14 residues. Trimming took off 0 bases at V and 7 bases at J, with 13 bases between the two ends. CDR3 in DNA: TGTGCCAGCAGCCAAGATCAGGAGTTGGGGGAGCAGTACTTC. As protein: CASSQDQELGEQYF.

The genes are TRBV27 and TRBJ1-4; no reliable D call. V was pared by 1 base and J by 7 bases, with 10 bases between. The V gene's germline CDR1 is MNHEY and CDR2 SMNVEV (reference sequence). The length of the CDR3 is 14 residues. CDR3 region: CASSLYPAFEKLFF. CDR3 bases: TGTGCCAGCAGTTTATACCCCGCTTTTGAAAAACTGTTTTTT.

This rearrangement joins TRBV15 to TRBJ2-1, with D possibly being TRBD1 (6 bases). This CDR3 comprises 16 residues. Per the germline V gene, CDR1 is LNHNV and CDR2 is YYDKDF (reference sequence). Trimming took 9 bases from V and 2 from J, leaving 20 bases between them. The CDR3: CATRTRLGATYNEQFF. The CDR3 nucleotides are TGTGCCACAAGAACACGGCTGGGGGCCACCTACAATGAGCAGTTCTTC.

The V call is TRBV7-8, the J call TRBJ2-7; D uncertain. The V end lost 2 bases, the J end lost 3 bases, and 14 bases lay between the germline ends. This CDR3 has 15 residues. Germline V lookup: CDR1 SGHVS, CDR2 FQNEAQ. CDR3 in amino acids: CASSLRTFPDYEQYF. The CDR3 DNA is TGTGCCAGCAGCTTACGAACCTTCCCCGACTACGAGCAGTACTTC.

The genes are TRBV28 and TRBJ2-1, with D possibly TRBD2 on 6 matching bases. Germline lookup yields CDR1 MDHEN and CDR2 SYDVKM. The CDR3 has 15 amino acids. V shed 3 bases and J shed 8 bases, with 17 bases lying between them. The CDR3 spells CASSFLNGRGDEQFF. CDR3 DNA sequence: TGTGCCAGCAGTTTTTTGAACGGGAGAGGCGATGAGCAGTTCTTC.

The V gene is TRBV6-5, the J gene TRBJ1-2, with 8 bases identical to TRBD1. The CDR3 runs 14 residues. V was pared by 6 bases and J by 8 bases, with 11 bases of the junction left unmatched. From germline, CDR1 is MNHEY and CDR2 SVGAGI. In DNA, the CDR3 is TGTGCCAGCAGAGAGACAGGGGCCTTAAACGGCTACACCTTC. Amino acid sequence: CASRETGALNGYTF.

The chain carries TRBV20-1 and TRBJ2-7, with 7 bases matching TRBD1. V gave up 0 bases and J gave up 0 bases; unmatched junction bases: 2. CDR3 size: 14 residues. Germline V CDR1 and CDR2: DFQATT, SNEGSKA (reference sequence). As DNA, the CDR3 is TGCAGTGCTAGAGAAGGGGGCTTCTCCTACGAGCAGTACTTC. It encodes CSAREGGFSYEQYF.

The chain recombines TRBV28 with TRBJ1-2; D remains unclear. The CDR3 totals 13 residues. Trimming left V 6 bases short and J 5 bases short, with 13 bases between. CDR1 and CDR2 (germline): MDHEN, SYDVKM. This chain's CDR3 is CASSRQTTYGYTF. Here the CDR3 DNA reads TGTGCCAGCAGCCGGCAGACGACTTATGGCTACACCTTC.

This clonotype was observed once. This rearrangement joins TRBV12-3 or TRBV12-4 to TRBJ2-1; D remains ambiguous. V was cut by 0 bases and J by 9 bases, with 6 bases left in between. The CDR3 length is 12 residues. CDR3 bases: TGTGCCAGCAGTTTAGCGTTGCCTGAGCAGTTCTTC. The encoded protein is CASSLALPEQFF.

The table lists this clonotype with a count of one. The rearrangement links TRBV4-2 to TRBJ2-7; 7 positions agree with TRBD2. CDR3 size: 14 residues. Unmatched junction bases numbered 2, after V lost 0 bases and J lost 3 bases. Per the germline V gene, CDR1 is LGHNA and CDR2 is YNFKEQ. CDR3 residues: CASSQESGNYEQYF. The CDR3 DNA reads TGTGCCAGCAGCCAAGAGAGCGGGAACTACGAGCAGTACTTC.

This clonotype was recorded once. V gene TRBV18 combines with J gene TRBJ1-2; D is perhaps TRBD1 (6 bases). Trimming removed 5 bases at V and 4 bases at J, with 14 bases between. Germline lookup yields CDR1 KGHSH and CDR2 LQKENI. The length of the CDR3 is 14 residues. The CDR3 DNA reads as TGTGCCAGCTCAGCAACAGGGTCCAGCTATGGCTACACCTTC. Translation gives CASSATGSSYGYTF.

The chain uses TRBV30 and TRBJ2-5; D might be TRBD2 (6 bases). The CDR3 loop spans 11 amino acids. CDR1 is GTSNPN, CDR2 SVGIG, per germline (reference sequence). The V end was cut by 1 base, the J end by 10 bases, with 10 bases between. CDR3 protein: CAWSDPEGQYF. The CDR3, as DNA: TGTGCCTGGAGTGACCCGGAGGGCCAGTACTTC.

This chain joins TRBV2 and TRBJ2-1; D perhaps matches TRBD2 (5 bases). CDR3 size: 11 residues. Germline V gene lookup returns CDR1 SNHLY and CDR2 FYNNEI. V lost 9 bases and J lost 13, with 16 bases in between. CDR3 in DNA: TGTGCCAGGAGGGAAAACCGCTTCCAGTTCTTC. Translated, it gives CARRENRFQFF.

About this clonotype: At one boundary the junction diverges from the germline segment, which might be a read error. The V gene is TRBV20-1, the J gene TRBJ1-1; no reliable D call. The germline CDR1 and CDR2 sequences are DFQATT and SNEGSKA (reference sequence). The CDR3 runs 16 residues. The CDR3 coding sequence is TGCAGTGCTCTGGAGGTAGGGCGCTCTCCGAACACTGAAGCCTTCTTT. This sequence encodes CSALEVGRSPNTEAFF.

This clonotype has just one count. The V and J genes are TRBV7-8 and TRBJ2-5, with 9 nucleotides matching TRBD2. The CDR3 has 14 amino acids. V lost 1 base to trimming and J lost 5 bases; unmatched junction nucleotides: 2. Germline loops: CDR1 SGHVS, CDR2 FQNEAQ. CDR3 amino acids: CASSLDGTSETQYF. For the CDR3, the DNA is TGTGCCAGCAGCTTAGATGGGACTAGCGAGACCCAGTACTTC.

The chain links TRBV20-1 to TRBJ2-1; tentatively, D is TRBD1 or TRBD2 (6 bases each). Germline values: CDR1 DFQATT, CDR2 SNEGSKA (reference sequence). The ends were cut back, 3 bases at V and 2 bases at J, with 11 bases in the middle. The CDR3 is 14 amino acids. The CDR3 loop is CSASAGEAYNEQFF. CDR3 nucleotide sequence: TGCAGTGCTAGCGCAGGGGAGGCCTACAATGAGCAGTTCTTC.